Listed below are T cell receptor beta chains from one sample, sequenced in a study of T cell repertoires in cytomegalovirus infection. TCRdb recomputed calls from the reads with MiXCR, one row per CDR3 protein. This repertoire shows approximately 750,000 distinct CDR3 sequences, under 40% found once; its top ten account for around 2.6%. The sequencing input was PBMCs. Receptors were obtained from a human donor in good health (CMV status not recorded). Some clones in this sample may be carry-over from other donors' samples. Each CDR3 is given with its conserved first and last residue. D genes are given only for firm matches. Only some rows state a clone size, as once, few, many or a class for expanded clones.

.,TRBJ1-6,.,TRBV5-6,CASSLRDGRKALHF,TGTGCCAGCAGCCTCCGGGACGGGCGTAAAGCCCTCCACTTT
.,TRBJ1-1,.,TRBV11-2,CASKPRQAGTEAFF,TGTGCCAGCAAACCCCGACAGGCAGGCACTGAAGCTTTCTTT
.,TRBJ2-6,.,TRBV28,CASSLGARIDRGANVLTF,TGTGCCAGCAGTTTGGGGGCCCGTATTGACCGTGGGGCCAACGTCCTGACTTTC
.,TRBJ1-5,.,TRBV5-1,CASSLVGGSPQHF,TGCGCCAGCAGCTTGGTTGGGGGCTCGCCCCAGCATTTT
.,TRBJ2-5,.,TRBV6-6,CASSLTRLEETQYF,TGTGCCAGCAGCCTCACCCGACTTGAAGAGACCCAGTACTTC
.,TRBJ1-3,.,TRBV20-1,CSASRGVSGNTIYF,TGCAGTGCTAGCCGGGGAGTCTCTGGAAACACCATATATTTT
many,TRBJ2-7,.,TRBV12-3/TRBV12-4,CASTTTGYEQYF,TGTGCCAGCACTACCACGGGGTACGAGCAGTACTTC
few,TRBJ2-5,.,TRBV28,CASRDTIHQETQYF,TGTGCCAGCCGCGATACAATTCACCAAGAGACCCAGTACTTC
.,TRBJ2-7,TRBD2,TRBV19,CASSIIRGDEQYF,TGTGCCAGTAGTATCATTCGGGGGGACGAGCAGTACTTC
.,TRBJ1-6,.,TRBV20-1,CSASVGVSYNTPLHF,TGCAGTGCTAGCGTTGGGGTCTCCTATAATACACCCCTCCACTTT
many,TRBJ2-7,TRBD1,TRBV7-2,CASSPGTGGTYEQYF,TGTGCCAGCAGCCCCGGGACAGGGGGTACCTACGAGCAGTACTTC
few,TRBJ1-5,TRBD1,TRBV4-1,CASSQEGTESNQPQHF,TGCGCCAGCAGCCAAGAGGGGACAGAAAGCAATCAGCCCCAGCATTTT
few,TRBJ2-7,.,TRBV6-5,CASSSLSRGPWEQYF,TGTGCCAGCAGTTCCCTCTCCCGAGGCCCCTGGGAGCAGTACTTC
.,TRBJ1-4,.,TRBV28,CASRSGSIGEKLFF,TGTGCCAGCAGATCAGGGAGTATCGGTGAAAAACTGTTTTTT
.,TRBJ2-2,TRBD1,TRBV10-3,CAIRTGGSGELFF,TGTGCCATTCGGACAGGGGGCTCCGGGGAGCTGTTTTTT
.,TRBJ1-1,.,TRBV7-3,CASSLLGGWNTEAFF,TGTGCCAGCAGCCTGCTGGGGGGTTGGAACACTGAAGCTTTCTTT
few,TRBJ2-1,TRBD2,TRBV14,CASSQGGRSRDEQFF,TGTGCCAGCAGCCAAGGCGGGAGGTCCCGGGATGAGCAGTTCTTC
.,TRBJ2-1,.,TRBV5-6,CASSSTGEQFF,TGTGCCAGCAGCTCTACAGGAGAGCAGTTCTTC
few,TRBJ1-1,.,TRBV19,CASSTRRQGGTEAFF,TGTGCCAGTAGTACCCGCCGCCAGGGAGGGACTGAAGCTTTCTTT
many,TRBJ1-5,.,TRBV6-1,CASSEPAGANQPQHF,TGTGCCAGCAGTGAGCCCGCAGGGGCGAATCAGCCCCAGCATTTT
few,TRBJ1-4,TRBD1,TRBV6-6,CASSYSLTRQGWAEKLFF,TGTGCCAGCAGTTACTCCCTAACACGACAGGGATGGGCTGAAAAACTGTTTTTT
few,TRBJ2-7,.,TRBV6-1,CASSGSVDYEQYF,TGTGCCAGCAGTGGTTCCGTTGACTACGAGCAGTACTTC
.,TRBJ1-3,TRBD1,TRBV19,CASTAREGQRNTIYF,TGTGCCAGTACCGCCCGAGAGGGACAGAGGAACACCATATATTTT
.,TRBJ2-5,.,TRBV11-2,CASSLEGQGWETQYF,TGTGCCAGCAGCTTAGAAGGCCAGGGATGGGAGACCCAGTACTTC
.,TRBJ1-1,.,TRBV4-1,CASSQDPTANEAFF,TGCGCCAGCAGCCAAGACCCGACAGCTAATGAAGCTTTCTTT
.,TRBJ1-2,TRBD1,TRBV28,CASSFHGGQFNYGYTF,TGTGCCAGCAGTTTCCATGGGGGACAGTTCAACTATGGCTACACCTTC
.,TRBJ2-5,.,TRBV5-1,CASSNMQETQYF,TGCGCCAGCAGCAACATGCAAGAGACCCAGTACTTC
.,TRBJ1-4,TRBD1,TRBV5-1,CASNLRGDDEKLFF,TGCGCCAGCAATCTCAGGGGGGATGATGAAAAACTGTTTTTT
.,TRBJ2-1,TRBD2,TRBV6-1,CASSELAGIYNEQFF,TGTGCCAGCAGTGAGTTAGCGGGGATCTACAATGAGCAGTTCTTC
.,TRBJ2-7,.,TRBV20-1,CSVLSGSSYEQYF,TGCAGTGTTCTTAGCGGTAGCTCCTACGAGCAGTACTTC
.,TRBJ2-1,.,TRBV9,CASSPPPAGLSNEQFF,TGTGCCAGCAGCCCCCCCCCGGCGGGACTCTCCAATGAGCAGTTCTTC
.,TRBJ2-1,.,TRBV7-9,CASQGHSGFSSYNEQFF,TGTGCCAGCCAGGGGCACTCCGGGTTTAGCTCCTACAATGAGCAGTTCTTC
.,TRBJ1-1,.,TRBV12-3/TRBV12-4,CASSLYNTEAFF,TGTGCCAGCAGTTTATACAACACTGAAGCTTTCTTT
once,TRBJ2-5,TRBD1,TRBV24-1,CATSDHRDSQETQYF,TGTGCCACCAGTGATCATCGGGACAGCCAAGAGACCCAGTACTTC